This T cell receptor beta chain came from a study of cytomegalovirus exposure and HLA in healthy donors. Study conclusions and caveats: Sequencing depth roughly uniform across donors was assumed in presence/absence analyses. CMV serostatus stood as the only immune exposure information on hand.

PCR primers comprised 60 Vbeta and 13 Jbeta primers. The data were produced by immunoSEQ multiplex PCR, yet TCRdb's version contains in-frame clones alone and is incomplete. The data hold more than 100,000 clones, with roughly 66% observed a single time. This clone was observed a handful of times. Its antigen is undetermined. CDR3 length: 14 residues. V was clipped by 0 bases and J by 6 bases, with 9 bases between them. Germline V gene data show CDR1 as SGDLS and CDR2 as YYNGEE. Sequencing was carried out using PBMCs. The chain is built from TRBV9 and TRBJ1-4; D remains ambiguous. The origin of this receptor is a man in his late teens or twenties in good health and CMV-seronegative. CDR3 region: CASSVVPEDEKLFF. CDR3 in DNA: TGTGCCAGCAGCGTAGTCCCGGAGGATGAAAAACTGTTTTTT. Variable domain in full (rest from reference TRBV9 and TRBJ1-4): DSGVTQTPKHLITATGQRVTLRCSPRSGDLSVYWYQQSLDQGLQFLIQYYNGEERAKGNILERFSAQQFPDLHSELNLSSLELGDSALYFCASSVVPEDEKLFFGSGTQLSVL.